The next 2 T cell receptor beta chains were all read from a single sample in a study of cytomegalovirus exposure and HLA in healthy donors. Generated by immunoSEQ multiplex PCR, the TCRdb table keeps only in-frame clones and is missing some. The table lists 160,000 or so clones, 88% of them singletons. Specimen: PBMCs. These receptors were taken from a man between 18 and 35 years old in good health and CMV-seronegative.

The rearrangement joins TRBV28 to TRBJ2-1; 10 bases align to TRBD2. Per germline, CDR1 MDHEN and CDR2 SYDVKM. The V segment lost 2 bases and the J segment 5 bases; nucleotides outside the gene matches: 3. This CDR3 spans 15 amino acids. The DNA of the CDR3 is TGTGCCAGCAGTTTAAGCGGGGGGGTCAACAATGAGCAGTTCTTC. Translating gives CASSLSGGVNNEQFF.

The chain uses TRBV4-1 and TRBJ2-2, with a tentative D call TRBD1 (6 bases). The V and J ends lost 1 base and 0 bases respectively, with 12 bases between them. Germline V lookup: CDR1 MGHRA, CDR2 YSYEKL. This CDR3 contains 17 residues. The CDR3 region is CASSQAAGTSNTGELFF. CDR3 coding DNA: TGCGCCAGCAGCCAAGCCGCCGGGACATCGAACACCGGGGAGCTGTTTTTT.